This T cell receptor (beta chain) is drawn from a study of CD8 T cells in ankylosing spondylitis. Study-level findings and limits: CD8+ by phenotype, disease-linked clones were relatively rare in peripheral blood. Prior literature has documented some motif variants in synovial fluid and blood from reactive arthritis. Researchers reportedly found disease-linked clones significantly enriched in matched ankylosing spondylitis synovial fluid.

To note about this clonotype: Antigen: not known.

Trimming removed 0 bases from V and 3 bases from J, with 3 bases in between. Per the germline V gene, CDR1 is KGHDR and CDR2 is SFDVKD. This CDR3 contains 13 residues. The TCR beta libraries were generated through quantitative 5'-RACE incorporating molecular barcodes. TCRdb reprocessed the 5' RACE reads via MiXCR and lists one record per CDR3 protein. The sample carries approximately 290,000 distinct CDR3 sequences, roughly 20% recorded once. This receptor was taken from a female donor with ankylosing spondylitis or in good health (not recorded which). The chain employs TRBV24-1 and TRBJ2-3; D gene unclear. The sequenced sample consisted of blood, either unsorted or a sorted T cell fraction (not recorded which). CDR3: CATSDLVTDTQYF. CDR3 nucleotides: TGTGCCACCAGTGATTTGGTTACAGATACGCAGTATTTT.